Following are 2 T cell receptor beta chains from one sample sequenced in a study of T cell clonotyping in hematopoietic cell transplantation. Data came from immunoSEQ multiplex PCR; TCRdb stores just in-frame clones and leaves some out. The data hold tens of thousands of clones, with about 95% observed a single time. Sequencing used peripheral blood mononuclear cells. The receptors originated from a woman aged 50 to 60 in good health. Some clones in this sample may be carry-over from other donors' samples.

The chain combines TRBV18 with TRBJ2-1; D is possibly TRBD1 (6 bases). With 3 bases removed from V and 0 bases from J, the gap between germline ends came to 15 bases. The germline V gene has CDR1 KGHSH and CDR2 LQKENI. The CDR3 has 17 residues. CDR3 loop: CASSPPGGFSSYNEQFF. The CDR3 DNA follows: TGTGCCAGCTCACCCCCTGGGGGCTTCAGCTCCTACAATGAGCAGTTCTTC.

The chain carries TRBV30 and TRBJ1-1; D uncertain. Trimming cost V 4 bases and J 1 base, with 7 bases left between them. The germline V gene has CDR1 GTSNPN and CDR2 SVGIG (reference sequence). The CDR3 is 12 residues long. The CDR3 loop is CAWNGPNTEAFF. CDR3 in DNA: TGTGCCTGGAACGGACCGAACACTGAAGCTTTCTTT.